This TCR beta chain emerged from a study of shared clonotypes between healthy human individuals. Several immunoSEQ plates received, in even portions, the genomic DNA of each subset. Sorted-subset replicate PCR reactions were performed with about 200 ng DNA, corresponding to tens of thousands of T cell genomes. Measured with immunoSEQ multiplex PCR; TCRdb has only the in-frame clones, and not every one. In the table there are approximately 620,000 clones, about 97% of which are singletons. Overall study findings and caveats: Clonotypes which were not shared had lower generation probabilities than clonotypes that all four donors shared.

Details on this clone: Its specificity is not known.

V was cut by 5 bases and J by 6 bases, with 17 bases left in between. Germline V gene sequence: CDR1 MNHNS, CDR2 SASEGT. This CDR3 is 14 amino acids long. This receptor was taken from a woman aged 30 to 39 in good health. V gene TRBV6-1 combines with J gene TRBJ2-7, with D tentatively TRBD2 (5 bases). Sequencing was done on a sample of naive CD4+ T cells sorted from blood. Subset of the sample: CD45RA+ positively selected. CDR3 amino acids: CASSPPRDGGEQYF. Written as DNA, the CDR3 is TGTGCCAGCAGTCCCCCTCGTGATGGAGGCGAGCAGTACTTC.